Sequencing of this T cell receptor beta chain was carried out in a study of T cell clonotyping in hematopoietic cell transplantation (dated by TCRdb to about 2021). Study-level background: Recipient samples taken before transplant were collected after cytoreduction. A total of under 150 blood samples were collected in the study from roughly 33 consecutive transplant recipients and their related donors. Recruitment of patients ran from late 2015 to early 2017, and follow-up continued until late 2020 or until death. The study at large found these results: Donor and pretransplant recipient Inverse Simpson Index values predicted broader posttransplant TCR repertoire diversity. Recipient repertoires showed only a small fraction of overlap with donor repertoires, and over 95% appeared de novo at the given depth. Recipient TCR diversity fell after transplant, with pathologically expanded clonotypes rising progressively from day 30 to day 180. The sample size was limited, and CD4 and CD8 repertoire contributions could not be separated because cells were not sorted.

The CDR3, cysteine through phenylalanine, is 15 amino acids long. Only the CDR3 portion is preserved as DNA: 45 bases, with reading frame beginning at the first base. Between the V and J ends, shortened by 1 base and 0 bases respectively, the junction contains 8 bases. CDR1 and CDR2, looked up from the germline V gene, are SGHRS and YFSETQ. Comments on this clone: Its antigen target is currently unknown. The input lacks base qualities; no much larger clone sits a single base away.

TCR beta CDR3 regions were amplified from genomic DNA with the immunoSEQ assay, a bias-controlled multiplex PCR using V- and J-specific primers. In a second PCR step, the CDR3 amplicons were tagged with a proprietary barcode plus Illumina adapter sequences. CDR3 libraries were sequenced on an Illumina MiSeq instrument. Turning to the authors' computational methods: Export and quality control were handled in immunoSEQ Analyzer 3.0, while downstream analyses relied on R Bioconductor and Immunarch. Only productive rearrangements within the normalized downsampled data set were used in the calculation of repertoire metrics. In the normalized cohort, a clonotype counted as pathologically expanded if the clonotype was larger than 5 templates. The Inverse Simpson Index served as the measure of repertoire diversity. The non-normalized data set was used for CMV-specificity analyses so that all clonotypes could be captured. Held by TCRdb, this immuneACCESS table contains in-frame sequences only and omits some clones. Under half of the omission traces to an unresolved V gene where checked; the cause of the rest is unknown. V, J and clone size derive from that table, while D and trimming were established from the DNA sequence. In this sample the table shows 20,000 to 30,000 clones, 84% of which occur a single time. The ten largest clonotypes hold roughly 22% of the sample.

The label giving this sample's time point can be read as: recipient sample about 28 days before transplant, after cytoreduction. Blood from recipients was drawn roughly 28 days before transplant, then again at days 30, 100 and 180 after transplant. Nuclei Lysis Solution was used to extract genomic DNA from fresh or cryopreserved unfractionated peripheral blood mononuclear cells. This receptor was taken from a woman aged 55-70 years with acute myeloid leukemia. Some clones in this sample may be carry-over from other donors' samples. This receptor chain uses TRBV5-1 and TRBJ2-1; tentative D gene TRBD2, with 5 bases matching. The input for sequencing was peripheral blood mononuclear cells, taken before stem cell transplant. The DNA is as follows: TGCGCCAGCAGCTTGACTAGAAACTCCTACAATGAGCAGTTCTTC. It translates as CASSLTRNSYNEQFF.